These 10 T cell receptor beta chains originate from one sample sequenced in a study of shared clonotypes between healthy human individuals. Clones were sequenced by immunoSEQ multiplex PCR, and TCRdb holds only the in-frame ones, with some missing. Counted here are over 2,000,000 clones, just under 95% occurring once; the ten biggest clones make up about 1.7%. Positively selected for CCR7, the CD45RO-negative cells used as naive CD8 cells excluded terminally differentiated effector memory CD45RA+ cells. Specimen: naive CD8+ T cells from PBMCs. All receptors come from a man aged 18 to 29 in good health. Some clones in this sample may be carry-over from other donors' samples.

V gene TRBV7-9 combines with J gene TRBJ2-7; no clear D gene. Trimming took 1 base from V and 2 from J, leaving 9 bases between them. Germline V gene lookup returns CDR1 SEHNR and CDR2 FQNEAQ (reference sequence). The length of the CDR3 is 14 residues. In DNA form, the CDR3 reads TGTGCCAGCAGCTTAGGAGCCCTTCCCTACGAGCAGTACTTC. Its translation: CASSLGALPYEQYF.

V is TRBV7-3 and J is TRBJ1-2, with D possibly matching TRBD1 (6 bases). The CDR3 extends over 15 amino acids. Germline lookup yields CDR1 SGHTA and CDR2 FQGTGA. The germline V and J ends were trimmed by 5 bases and 1 base, with 14 bases remaining between them. The CDR3 coding sequence is TGTGCCAGCAGCATGGTGGGACAAGATAACTATGGCTACACCTTC. Amino acid sequence: CASSMVGQDNYGYTF. Full variable domain (missing parts from reference TRBV7-3 and TRBJ1-2): GAGVSQTPSNKVTEKGKYVELRCDPISGHTALYWYRQSLGQGPEFLIYFQGTGAADDSGLPNDRFFAVRPEGSVSTLKIQRTERGDSAVYLCASSMVGQDNYGYTFGSGTRLTVV.

V and J are TRBV10-3 and TRBJ1-1; D is perhaps TRBD1 (6 bases). V gave up 0 bases and J gave up 0 bases, with 14 bases separating them. The germline CDR1 and CDR2 sequences are ENHRY and SYGVKD. There are 17 residues in the CDR3. For the CDR3, the DNA is TGTGCCATCAGTGAGTCCTTCCGGCAGGGGATGAACACTGAAGCTTTCTTT. It is translated as CAISESFRQGMNTEAFF.

Concerning this clone itself: Additional DNA sequences in this sample encode the identical CDR3. The chain carries TRBV18 and TRBJ2-7; 12 nucleotides agree with TRBD1. This CDR3 has 15 residues. Looked up from germline, CDR1 is KGHSH and CDR2 is LQKENI. V gave up 0 bases and J gave up 4 bases; unmatched junction bases: 1. The CDR3 region is CASSPPGQGAYEQYF. CDR3 DNA: TGTGCCAGCTCACCACCGGGACAGGGGGCTTACGAGCAGTACTTC.

This rearrangement joins TRBV4-3 to TRBJ2-2, with 9 bases that match TRBD1. This CDR3 contains 17 residues. Trimming cost V 0 bases and J 5 bases; bases outside gene matches: 7. Germline CDR1 LGHNA, CDR2 YSLEER. CDR3 coding DNA: TGCGCCAGCAGCCAAGATCGGGACAGGGAACAGACCGGGGAGCTGTTTTTT. Its translation is CASSQDRDREQTGELFF.

V gene TRBV7-3 combines with J gene TRBJ2-1, with 7 bases lining up with TRBD2. CDR3 length: 18 residues. Losses at the gene ends were 3 bases for V and 1 base for J; bases not matched to a gene: 12. CDR1 is SGHTA and CDR2 is FQGTGA in the germline V gene. CDR3 region: CASSFPPREGKSYNEQFF. CDR3 sequence (DNA): TGTGCCAGCAGCTTCCCGCCAAGGGAGGGGAAGTCCTACAATGAGCAGTTCTTC.

The chain has TRBV11-2 and TRBJ2-7; the D gene is possibly TRBD2 (5 bases). Trimming pared 4 bases from V and 2 bases from J, leaving 18 bases between. The CDR3 sequence is 16 residues long. Germline CDR1 and CDR2: SGHAT and FQNNGV. In DNA, the CDR3 is TGTGCCAGCAGCTCCCGGGCGGGCCCGGAGGCCTACGAGCAGTACTTC. Amino acids: CASSSRAGPEAYEQYF.

V gene TRBV28 combines with J gene TRBJ1-2; 9 bases align to TRBD1. The CDR3 loop spans 15 amino acids. Germline trimming cut 6 bases from V and 8 bases from J; bases unmatched to any gene: 13. Germline V gene lookup returns CDR1 MDHEN and CDR2 SYDVKM. The CDR3 region has the DNA TGTGCCAGCAGCTCCCAGGGACAGGGAGAGGTAGGCTACACCTTC. Protein: CASSSQGQGEVGYTF.

The chain employs TRBV2 and TRBJ2-5; TRBD2 matches 9 bases. The CDR3 extends over 16 amino acids. Germline CDR1 SNHLY, CDR2 FYNNEI. Losses at the gene ends were 2 bases for V and 5 bases for J; bases not matched to a gene: 9. The CDR3 DNA reads TGTGCCAGCAGTGAAAGGTGGCGGGAGGGCCGCGAGACCCAGTACTTC. This translates into CASSERWREGRETQYF.

The rearrangement links TRBV2 to TRBJ2-7; D possibly corresponds to TRBD2 (5 bases). CDR3 length: 12 amino acids. Germline CDR1 is SNHLY and CDR2 is FYNNEI. V was clipped by 3 bases and J by 2 bases, with 5 bases between them. In DNA form, the CDR3 reads TGTGCCAGCAGTGAGACTACCTACGAGCAGTACTTC. This translates into CASSETTYEQYF. Using reference TRBV2 and TRBJ2-7 for the parts outside the CDR3, the full variable domain is EPEVTQTPSHQVTQMGQEVILRCVPISNHLYFYWYRQILGQKVEFLVSFYNNEISEKSEIFDDQFSVERPDGSNFTLKIRSTKLEDSAMYFCASSETTYEQYFGPGTRLTVT.